The T cell receptor beta chain under discussion was sequenced for a study of shared clonotypes between healthy human individuals. TCRdb keeps only in-frame clones here, not all; method: immunoSEQ multiplex PCR. Of about 320,000 clones listed, more than 75% are singletons. V was shortened by 3 bases and J by 0 bases, with 15 bases between the two germline ends. The CDR3 is 17 residues long. Germline CDR1 reads SGDLS; CDR2 reads YYNGEE. This clone was recorded many times. Sequenced input: memory CD8+ T cells sorted from blood. Subset of the sample: CD45RO+ cells pooled with CCR7-negative TemRA cells. The chain couples TRBV9 to TRBJ2-2; the D gene is possibly TRBD2 (6 bases). The source is a man aged 18 to 30 in good health. The CDR3 DNA is TGTGCCAGCAGCGACCAAAGGACTACCCCGAACACCGGGGAGCTGTTTTTT. Encoded protein: CASSDQRTTPNTGELFF.